This TCR beta chain was obtained from a study of PD-1 blockade in classical Hodgkin lymphoma. Study results and caveats: Reports described newly diagnosed patients as having lower baseline TCR diversity than healthy donors. For complete responders, baseline diversity was comparable to that of newly diagnosed patients.

TCRdb keeps only in-frame clones here, not all; method: immunoSEQ multiplex PCR. The sample carries about 40,000 clones, almost 90% recorded once. Every one of the patients relapsed after autologous stem cell transplantation (brentuximab vedotin exposure was variable). Comment on this clone: Its matching antigen is unknown.

The TCR comes from a human donor with classical Hodgkin lymphoma. Sequenced material: peripheral blood mononuclear cells (PBMCs), taken before the second cycle of nivolumab.

The CDR3 DNA sequence: TGCGCCAGCAGCCATATCGACTTCGCTACCTACGAGCAGTACTTC. Protein: CASSHIDFATYEQYF. This rearrangement joins TRBV4-1 to TRBJ2-7; no definite D call. The length of the CDR3 is 15 residues. From germline, CDR1 is MGHRA and CDR2 YSYEKL. Trimming removed 3 bases at V and 2 bases at J, with 14 bases between.